This T cell receptor beta chain appears in the sequencing data of a study of Graves' ophthalmopathy and Graves' hyperthyroidism. RNA transcripts were the template, and TCR beta CDR3 regions were amplified from them. After a first-round RT-PCR with HTBI primers, a second-round multiplex PCR was run. TCRdb reprocessed the multiplex PCR reads with MiXCR, giving one entry per CDR3 protein. The sample includes 200,000 to 300,000 distinct CDR3 sequences, around 42% of them seen just once. This clonotype was recorded a few times. Establishment of the diagnosis relied upon clinical symptoms, serum thyroxine, TRAb, thyroid ultrasound and orbital computed tomography. The length of the CDR3 is 13 residues. V gave up 8 bases and J gave up 2 bases, with 12 bases separating them.

V and J are TRBV12-3 or TRBV12-4 and TRBJ1-1; D unresolved. This TCR was sampled from an adult man with Graves' ophthalmopathy. The sample was peripheral blood. The CDR3 nucleotides are TGTGCCAGCTGCGAAATTCTAAACACTGAAGCTTTCTTT. Translated, it gives CASCEILNTEAFF.